The 18 T cell receptor beta chains given below trace back to one sample, sequenced in a study of control samples from healthy donors and cancer patients (TCRdb year 2020). The library was built by means of the immunoSEQ multiplex PCR assay. TCRdb took this table from immuneACCESS and kept in-frame rearrangements with V and J called. Such tables lack part of the clones; where checked against another copy, unresolved V genes explain under half of the gap, and the rest is unexplained. This sample gives some 140,000 clones in total; about nine tenths of them show up just once. Roughly 10% of the sample goes to the ten largest clones. Specimen: blood. Receptor source: a man aged 30 to 39 in good health.

The chain's CDR3 is CASSLLSPGANYGYTF. The CDR3 DNA reads TGTGCCAGCAGCCTTCTTTCTCCGGGGGCTAACTATGGCTACACCTTC. The rearrangement joins TRBV4-2 to TRBJ1-2, with a tentative D call TRBD1 (5 bases). Trimming took off 4 bases at V and 0 bases at J, with 15 bases between the two ends. Germline V gene sequence: CDR1 LGHNA, CDR2 YNFKEQ. This CDR3 is 16 amino acids long.

This clone showed up just once. The rearrangement uses TRBV5-1 and TRBJ1-3; maybe TRBD1 (5 bases). The germline V gene has CDR1 SGHRS and CDR2 YFSETQ. This CDR3 has 14 amino acids. V lost 7 bases, J lost 2 bases, and 13 bases lay in between. The CDR3 here is CASSGGITGNTIYF. In nucleotides, the CDR3 is TGCGCCAGCTCTGGGGGTATTACTGGAAACACCATATATTTT.

The J gene is TRBJ2-7, the V gene TRBV9; the D gene is possibly TRBD2 (5 bases). The CDR3 is made up of 15 amino acids. Trimming stripped 4 bases from V and 5 bases from J, with 19 bases between. Germline V gene lookup returns CDR1 SGDLS and CDR2 YYNGEE. The CDR3 loop is CASSSGGLALDEQYF. The CDR3, as DNA: TGTGCCAGCAGCTCCGGCGGTCTAGCTCTAGACGAGCAGTACTTC.

The rearrangement uses TRBV7-8 and TRBJ2-4; D is unresolved. V lost 5 bases, J lost 0 bases, and 14 bases lay in between. CDR1 and CDR2 from the germline V gene are SGHVS and FQNEAQ. The CDR3 extends over 16 amino acids. The DNA for the CDR3 is TGTGCCAGCAGCACACAAGCTTCTCTAGCCAAAAACATTCAGTACTTC. Translating it yields CASSTQASLAKNIQYF.

The V gene is TRBV28, the J gene TRBJ1-2; TRBD1 matches at 10 bases. The CDR3 is made up of 15 amino acids. Trimming removed 4 bases from V and 4 bases from J; junction bases left unmatched: 6. From germline, CDR1 is MDHEN and CDR2 SYDVKM. The CDR3 sequence: CASSSRTGGSYGYTF. The CDR3 region has the DNA TGTGCCAGCAGTTCACGGACAGGGGGGAGCTATGGCTACACCTTC.

V usage is TRBV7-9 and J usage is TRBJ1-4, with D perhaps TRBD1 (5 bases). From germline, CDR1 is SEHNR and CDR2 FQNEAQ (reference sequence). The V end was cut by 1 base, the J end by 7 bases, with 10 bases between. CDR3 length: 14 residues. The CDR3 loop reads CASSLGLRGEKLFF. In DNA, the CDR3 is TGTGCCAGCAGCTTAGGTCTGAGGGGTGAAAAACTGTTTTTT. The full variable domain, its missing parts supplied by reference TRBV7-9 and TRBJ1-4, is DTGVSQNPRHKITKRGQNVTFRCDPISEHNRLYWYRQTLGQGPEFLTYFQNEAQLEKSRLLSDRFSAERPKGSFSTLEIQRTEQGDSAMYLCASSLGLRGEKLFFGSGTQLSVL.

This clone was detected once. DNA for the CDR3: TGTGCCAGCAGCTCGGGACAGTATGGCGGTGGCTACACCTTC. Encoded protein: CASSSGQYGGGYTF. This chain connects TRBV7-9 to TRBJ1-2; 7 bases align to TRBD1. This CDR3 is built from 14 residues. V lost 4 bases, J lost 7 bases, and 9 bases stayed unmatched. Germline assignment: CDR1 SEHNR and CDR2 FQNEAQ (reference sequence). Complete variable domain (other parts from reference TRBV7-9 and TRBJ1-2): DTGVSQNPRHKITKRGQNVTFRCDPISEHNRLYWYRQTLGQGPEFLTYFQNEAQLEKSRLLSDRFSAERPKGSFSTLEIQRTEQGDSAMYLCASSSGQYGGGYTFGSGTRLTVV.

This clone occurred a few times. The rearrangement joins TRBV6-4 to TRBJ2-7; 9 bases match TRBD2. The trim removed 6 bases at V and 5 bases at J, leaving 11 bases unmatched. The CDR3 sequence is 15 residues long. The germline CDR1 and CDR2 sequences are MRHNA and SNTAGT. CDR3 in DNA: TGTGCCAGCAGCCCACTAGCGGGCCGGAGGAACGAGCAGTACTTC. Amino acids: CASSPLAGRRNEQYF.

The V gene is TRBV2, the J gene TRBJ1-2; D ambiguous. This CDR3 is 14 amino acids long. Trimming removed 6 bases at V and 8 bases at J, with 19 bases between. Germline-derived CDR1 and CDR2 are SNHLY and FYNNEI. For the CDR3, the DNA is TGTGCCAGCAGAAACATATTACGGGGTGACGGCTACACCTTC. Its protein product is CASRNILRGDGYTF.

V is TRBV7-8 and J is TRBJ1-2; unclear D gene. The CDR3 totals 14 residues. Germline-derived CDR1 and CDR2 are SGHVS and FQNEAQ. With 2 bases removed from V and 4 bases from J, the gap between germline ends came to 11 bases. The CDR3 nucleotides read TGTGCCAGCAGCTTATACCGGGCGGGCTATGGCTACACCTTC. As protein: CASSLYRAGYGYTF.

This chain uses TRBV7-2 with TRBJ2-7; D uncertain. The CDR3 has 13 residues. From germline, CDR1 is SGHTA and CDR2 FQGNSA. The V gene lost 4 bases and the J gene lost 7 bases, with 14 bases spanning the gap. In DNA, the CDR3 is TGTGCCAGCAGCTCGCTTCAAGTCGGGGAGCAGTACTTC. Amino acid sequence: CASSSLQVGEQYF.

This chain links TRBV5-4 with TRBJ1-6; 8 bases agree with TRBD1. This CDR3 has 17 amino acids. The V gene end was trimmed by 4 bases and the J gene end by 5 bases; junction bases not matched to a gene: 11. The germline CDR1 and CDR2 sequences are SGHNT and YYREEE (reference sequence). This chain's CDR3 is CASSRGSGTGHNSPLHF. The CDR3 DNA sequence: TGTGCCAGCAGCCGGGGTAGCGGGACAGGCCATAATTCACCCCTCCACTTT.

The chain carries TRBV30 and TRBJ1-4; D may be TRBD1 (5 bases). V was shortened by 7 bases and J by 0 bases, with 12 bases between the two germline ends. Germline CDR1 and CDR2: GTSNPN and SVGIG (reference sequence). The CDR3 sequence is 14 residues long. The CDR3 here is CASQGPATNEKLFF. The CDR3 DNA sequence: TGTGCCTCCCAGGGACCTGCAACTAATGAAAAACTGTTTTTT.

The V and J genes are TRBV29-1 and TRBJ2-5; possible D gene TRBD1, 6 bases. The CDR3 has 12 residues. With 6 bases removed from V and 3 bases from J, the gap between germline ends came to 11 bases. Germline CDR1 reads SQVTM; CDR2 reads ANQGSEA. The CDR3 spells CSVLGQEETQYF. The CDR3 DNA reads TGCAGCGTGTTGGGACAAGAAGAGACCCAGTACTTC.

The chain carries TRBV19 and TRBJ2-7; tentatively, D is TRBD2 (6 bases). CDR1 and CDR2 from the germline V gene are LNHDA and SQIVND (reference sequence). The V end was cut by 3 bases, the J end by 3 bases, with 15 bases between. CDR3 length: 15 residues. In DNA, the CDR3 is TGTGCCAGTAGTATGGGCAGCGGGCTAGGCTACGAGCAGTACTTC. Encoded protein: CASSMGSGLGYEQYF.

The CDR3 DNA is TGTGCCAGTAGTATATACGGAGCAACTAATGAAAAACTGTTTTTT. Protein product: CASSIYGATNEKLFF. V and J are TRBV19 and TRBJ1-4; no clear D gene. Trimming removed 2 bases at V and 0 bases at J, with 7 bases between. The CDR3 runs 15 residues. CDR1 is LNHDA and CDR2 is SQIVND in the germline V gene (reference sequence).

This clone showed up just once. The chain combines TRBV7-2 with TRBJ1-4; tentatively, D is TRBD1 (5 bases). CDR1 and CDR2 (germline): SGHTA, FQGNSA. The V gene lost 0 bases and the J gene lost 1 base, with 9 bases spanning the gap. The CDR3 is 16 residues long. The CDR3 nucleotides are TGTGCCAGCAGCTTAGCGCCAGGGATAACTAATGAAAAACTGTTTTTT. Amino acid sequence: CASSLAPGITNEKLFF.

A few counts support this clone. The V call is TRBV6-4, the J call TRBJ1-1; TRBD1 matches at 7 bases. From germline, CDR1 is MRHNA and CDR2 SNTAGT. The J segment lost 6 bases and the V segment lost 6 bases, leaving 10 bases of the junction unmatched. The CDR3 is 14 residues long. CDR3 amino acids: CASRPGTDSAEAFF. The CDR3 DNA reads as TGTGCCAGCAGACCCGGGACAGACAGCGCTGAAGCTTTCTTT.